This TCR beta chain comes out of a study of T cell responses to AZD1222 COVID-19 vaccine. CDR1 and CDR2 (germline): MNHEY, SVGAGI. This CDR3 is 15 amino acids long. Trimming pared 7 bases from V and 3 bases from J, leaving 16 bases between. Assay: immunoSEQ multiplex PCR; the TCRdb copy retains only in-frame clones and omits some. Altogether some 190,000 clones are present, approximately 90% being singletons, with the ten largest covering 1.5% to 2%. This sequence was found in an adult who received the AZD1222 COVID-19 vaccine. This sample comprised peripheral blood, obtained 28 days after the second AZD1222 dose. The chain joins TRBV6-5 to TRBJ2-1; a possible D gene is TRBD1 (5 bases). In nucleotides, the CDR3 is TGTGCCAGCACCCCCTCTAGGGGTAACTACAATGAGCAGTTCTTC. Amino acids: CASTPSRGNYNEQFF.